This T cell receptor (beta chain) emerged from a study of blood T cells in healthy people across ages. Study-level findings and limits: Long-lived donors exceeded aged donors in naive CD4+ cells and diversity.

Primed by a sample-barcoded 5' primer and a J-beta primer mix, a second PCR proceeded for about 6 to 12 cycles. TCRdb re-called the 5' RACE reads through MiXCR, storing one row per CDR3 protein. The table shows some 1,500,000 distinct CDR3 sequences, with under 55% occurring only once. CDR3 length: 12 residues. Germline loops: CDR1 MNHEY, CDR2 SVGAGI. The V end lost 4 bases, the J end lost 3 bases, and 7 bases lay between the germline ends. This clonotype was observed a handful of times. Its antigen is currently unknown. The chain uses TRBV6-5 and TRBJ2-7; D unclear. The source material was blood. This receptor was obtained from a woman under 30 in good health. CDR3 residues: CASSSTVYEQYF. CDR3 coding DNA: TGTGCCAGCAGTTCCACAGTCTACGAGCAGTACTTC.